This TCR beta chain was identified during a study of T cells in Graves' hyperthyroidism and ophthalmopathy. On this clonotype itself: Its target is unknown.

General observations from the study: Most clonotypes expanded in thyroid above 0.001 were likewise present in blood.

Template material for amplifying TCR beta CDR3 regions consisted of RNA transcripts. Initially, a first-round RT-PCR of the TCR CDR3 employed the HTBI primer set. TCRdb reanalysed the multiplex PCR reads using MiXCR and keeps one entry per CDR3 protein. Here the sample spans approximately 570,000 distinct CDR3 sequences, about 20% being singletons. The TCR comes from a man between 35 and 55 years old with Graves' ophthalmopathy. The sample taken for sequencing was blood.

CDR3 region: CASSSQGAGQPQHF. The CDR3 bases are TGTGCCAGCAGTTCTCAGGGGGCCGGGCAGCCCCAGCATTTT. The rearrangement joins TRBV6-2 or TRBV6-3 to TRBJ1-5; TRBD1 aligns across 8 bases. V trimming: 4 bases; J trimming: 7 bases; junction bases outside the gene matches: 6. The CDR3 covers 14 residues. Per the germline V gene, CDR1 is MNHEY and CDR2 is SVGEGT.